This T cell receptor beta chain was identified in a study of blood T cell repertoires in COVID-19. The overall study: Collection of acute and convalescent COVID-19 samples took place in the United States, Italy and Spain. T cells, B-cell-depleted T cells, or PBMCs supplied cDNA or gDNA.

The CDR3 covers 17 residues. Trimming pared 4 bases from V and 1 base from J, leaving 17 bases between. The germline gives CDR1 KGHSH, CDR2 LQKENI. Some clones are missing from TCRdb's copy, which holds only in-frame ones; the method was immunoSEQ multiplex PCR. The profile shows some 220,000 clones, around four fifths of them singletons. This chain uses TRBV18 with TRBJ1-5; D may be TRBD1 (6 bases). The specimen was peripheral blood. The TCR originated in a woman in her 70s with COVID-19, enrolled during active disease. CDR3 nucleotides: TGTGCCAGCTCACGGCTAGGGGGTATTGGGAGCAATCAGCCCCAGCATTTT. Translation: CASSRLGGIGSNQPQHF.